This is a list of T cell receptor beta chains from one sample in a study of T-cell reconstitution after alpha-beta-depleted transplantation in children. Each CDR3 protein is one row after TCRdb ran MiXCR on the PCR reads. Of 250,000 to 350,000 distinct CDR3 sequences in the sample, around 25% are singletons; the top ten hold about 10%. The sequencing used PBMCs, mostly from graft donor cells, collected 180 days after TCRalphabeta/CD19-depleted stem cell transplant. These receptors were collected from a male patient between 5 and 17 years old who had a stem cell transplant for acute lymphoblastic leukemia, so the T cells may come from the graft donor. CDR3s leave out the opening cysteine and the closing phenylalanine or tryptophan.

>TRBV5-1|TRBJ2-5
ASSLGDFQETQY
>TRBV2|TRBJ1-6
ASGRRDRLDSPLH
>TRBV7-7|TRBJ2-5
ASSKSGGGETQY
>TRBV5-1|TRBJ2-7
ASSLEGFHSYEQY
>TRBV5-1|TRBJ2-1
ASRRLAGIGRNEQF
>TRBV30|TRBJ2-7
AWSVPPYEQY
>TRBV12-3/TRBV12-4|TRBJ2-7
ASSLTFPYEQY
>TRBV5-6|TRBJ2-1
ASRRGGQGAYYNEQF
>TRBV7-8|TRBJ2-2
ASSFPGREDGELF
>TRBV2|TRBJ2-1
ASSTEGREQF
>TRBV12-3/TRBV12-4|TRBJ2-2
ASSPRLAGPTGELF
>TRBV29-1|TRBJ2-6
SVQSGANVLT
>TRBV5-1|TRBJ2-5
ASRVGILETQY
>TRBV7-9|TRBJ2-3
ASSHGVVEHTQY
>TRBV20-1|TRBJ1-5
SARGWLTNSSNQPQH
>TRBV12-3/TRBV12-4|TRBJ1-1
ATMDWNTEAF
>TRBV7-9|TRBJ1-2
ASSLDSDRGGYT
>TRBV6-1|TRBJ2-2
AGPPGGRDTGELF
>TRBV6-5|TRBJ1-5
ASSLLGGPVDQPQH
>TRBV7-3|TRBJ2-7
ASKAVSSSYEQY
>TRBV20-1|TRBJ2-7
SAGSGTFYEQY
>TRBV20-1|TRBJ2-1
SARDLAGQPIVYNEQF
>TRBV20-1|TRBJ1-3
SARDAGTGNGNTIY
>TRBV12-3/TRBV12-4|TRBJ2-1
ASTPRGSRYNEQF
>TRBV7-9|TRBJ2-1
ASRPTLAGALFEQF
>TRBV12-3/TRBV12-4|TRBJ2-3
ASSYLRDRDTQY
>TRBV6-1|TRBJ2-7
ASSRRGPYEQY
>TRBV6-5|TRBJ1-2
ASSYGLGIYGYT
>TRBV7-9|TRBJ2-7
ASSPVRGNYEQY
>TRBV5-1|TRBJ2-1
ASSLKSGNYNEQF
>TRBV29-1|TRBJ1-1
SVGSTEAF
>TRBV14|TRBJ2-1
ASSQAGSSYNEQF
>TRBV20-1|TRBJ2-1
SARDLGGLPYNEQF
>TRBV5-1|TRBJ1-5
ASSLGAGIGPQH
>TRBV10-3|TRBJ2-3
AISQTDTQY
>TRBV6-1|TRBJ1-5
ASSEAGGSNQPQH
>TRBV20-1|TRBJ2-1
SARDLRGPYNEQF
>TRBV29-1|TRBJ2-1
SVETGRVNGEQF
>TRBV7-3|TRBJ2-3
ASSVGFSTDTQY
>TRBV20-1|TRBJ1-5
SAFGRGRNQPQH